This T cell receptor beta chain was sequenced during a study of control samples from healthy donors and cancer patients. The CDR3 is made up of 15 amino acids. Germline values: CDR1 MNHEY, CDR2 SVGAGI. After removal of 6 bases from V and 1 base from J, the junction contained 4 bases not matched to a gene. The repertoire was sequenced with immunoSEQ multiplex PCR; TCRdb's copy has only in-frame clones and lacks some. The sample includes approximately 59,000 clones, around 87% of them seen just once. The genes are TRBV6-5 and TRBJ2-7; 12 bases agree with TRBD2. Sequenced sample: PBMCs. The receptor's source is a woman aged 60-70 years with lung cancer. The CDR3 is CASSVTSGRSYEQYF. CDR3 nucleotides: TGTGCCAGCAGCGTAACTAGCGGGAGGTCCTACGAGCAGTACTTC.